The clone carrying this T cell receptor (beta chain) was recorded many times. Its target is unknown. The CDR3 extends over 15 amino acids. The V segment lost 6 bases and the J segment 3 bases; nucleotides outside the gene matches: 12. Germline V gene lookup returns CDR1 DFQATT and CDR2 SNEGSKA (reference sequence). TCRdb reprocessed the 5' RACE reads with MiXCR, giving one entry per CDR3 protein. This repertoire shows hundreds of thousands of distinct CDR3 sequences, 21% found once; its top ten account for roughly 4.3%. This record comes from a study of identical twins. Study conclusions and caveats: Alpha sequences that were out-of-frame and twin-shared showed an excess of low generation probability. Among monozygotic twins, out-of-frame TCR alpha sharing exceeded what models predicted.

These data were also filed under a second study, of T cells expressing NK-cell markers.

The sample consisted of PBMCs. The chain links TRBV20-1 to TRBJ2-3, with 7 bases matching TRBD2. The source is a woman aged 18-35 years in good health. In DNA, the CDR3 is TGCAGTGCACGGGTCTGGGGGGGGGAAACAGATACGCAGTATTTT. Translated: CSARVWGGETDTQYF.